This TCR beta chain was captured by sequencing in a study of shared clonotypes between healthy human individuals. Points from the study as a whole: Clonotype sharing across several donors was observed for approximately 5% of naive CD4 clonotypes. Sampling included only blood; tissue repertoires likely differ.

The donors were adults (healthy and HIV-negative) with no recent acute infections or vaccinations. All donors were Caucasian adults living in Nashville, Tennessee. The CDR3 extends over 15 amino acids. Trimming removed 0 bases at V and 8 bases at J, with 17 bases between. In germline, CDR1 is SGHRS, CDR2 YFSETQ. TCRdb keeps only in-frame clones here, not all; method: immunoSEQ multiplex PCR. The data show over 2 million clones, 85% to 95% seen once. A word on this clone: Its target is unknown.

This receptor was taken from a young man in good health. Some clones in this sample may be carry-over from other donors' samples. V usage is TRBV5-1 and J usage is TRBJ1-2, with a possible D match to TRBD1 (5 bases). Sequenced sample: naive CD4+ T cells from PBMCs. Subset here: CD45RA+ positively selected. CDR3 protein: CASSLDLWGDDGYTF. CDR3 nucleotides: TGCGCCAGCAGCTTGGACCTTTGGGGCGATGACGGCTACACCTTC.